This T cell receptor (beta chain) was found in a study of OX40 agonist ivuxolimab in advanced cancers. Sequencing was performed with immunoSEQ multiplex PCR; in TCRdb, only in-frame clones are kept and a portion is missing. The sample consists of 55,000 to 80,000 clones, 80% to 90% of them appearing once. In regard to this clone: Its antigen is not known.

General observations from the study: Expanded peripheral T cell antigen specificity was not determined. There were, on average, more expanded clones in CD8+ T cells than in CD4+.

V trimming: 2 bases; J trimming: 7 bases; junction bases outside the gene matches: 16. The CDR3 loop spans 18 amino acids. Looked up from germline, CDR1 is LGHNT and CDR2 is FRNRAP. Specimen: CD4+ or CD8+ T cells sorted from blood, collected in a trial of the OX40 agonist ivuxolimab. This chain links TRBV12-5 with TRBJ2-1, with 8 bases aligning to TRBD2. The clonotype comes from an adult with an advanced solid tumor such as melanoma, head and neck, liver or kidney cancer. CDR3 in DNA: TGTGCTAGTGGTTTGACTCGAGTAGCGGGACAAGCGATAAATGAGCAGTTCTTC. Its protein product is CASGLTRVAGQAINEQFF.